These 12 T cell receptor beta chains were all obtained from the same sample, sequenced in a study of metastatic and nonmetastatic thyroid tumors. TCRdb re-processed the PCR reads through MiXCR. The table has around 14,000 clones, approximately 24% seen once. Patients were all untreated before their thyroid surgery. Sequences were obtained from tumor tissue. Source of these receptors: a female donor with papillary thyroid cancer or a benign thyroid nodule (not recorded which). Some clones in this sample may be carry-over from other donors' samples.

This clone was detected a few times. J is TRBJ1-5 and V is TRBV6-1, with 7 positions matching TRBD1. J gave up 13 bases and V 6 bases, and 12 bases lay outside the gene matches. The V gene's germline CDR1 is MNHNS and CDR2 SASEGT. The CDR3 is 13 amino acids. The chain's CDR3 is CASSLDREHPQHF. CDR3 bases: TGTGCCAGCAGCCTCGACAGGGAACATCCTCAGCATTTT.

The rearrangement uses TRBV11-2 and TRBJ1-6; D gene uncertain. CDR1 SGHAT and CDR2 FQNNGV come from the germline V gene. Deletions cut 4 bases from V and 6 bases from J, with 7 bases between. The CDR3 consists of 13 residues. CDR3 sequence (DNA): TGTGCCAGCAGCTCAAGCGCTAATTCACCCCTCCACTTT. Residues: CASSSSANSPLHF.

This clone was seen a few times. V usage is TRBV25-1 and J usage is TRBJ1-3; 9 bases align to TRBD1. V shed 1 base, J shed 1 base, and the junction held 14 bases outside the gene matches. Germline CDR1 reads MGHDK; CDR2 reads SYGVNS. CDR3 length: 20 residues. CDR3 residues: CASSEWGQGSTNFSGNTIYF. The CDR3 DNA reads as TGTGCCAGCAGTGAATGGGGACAGGGATCAACCAACTTTTCTGGAAACACCATATATTTT. The full variable domain, rest sourced from reference TRBV25-1 and TRBJ1-3, is EADIYQTPRYLVIGTGKKITLECSQTMGHDKMYWYQQDPGMELHLIHYSYGVNSTEKGDLSSESTVSRIRTEHFPLTLESARPSHTSQYLCASSEWGQGSTNFSGNTIYFGEGSWLTVV.

This clone is a singleton in its sample. Mismatch with germline at one junction end may stem from a read error. This rearrangement joins TRBV5-1 to TRBJ2-3; a possible D gene is TRBD2 (6 bases). The CDR3 is 16 amino acids. Germline V gives CDR1 SGHRS, CDR2 YFSETQ. As DNA, the CDR3 is TGCTCCAGCAGCTCGGGACTCGTACTGTTCGGGCATACGCAGTATTTT. Translation: CSSSSGLVLFGHTQYF. The full variable domain, with the rest looked up from reference TRBV5-1 and TRBJ2-3, is KAGVTQTPRYLIKTRGQQVTLSCSPISGHRSVSWYQQTPGQGLQFLFEYFSETQRNKGNFPGRFSGRQFSNSRSEMNVSTLELGDSALYLCSSSSGLVLFGHTQYFGPGTRLTVL.

This clone was observed at least ten times. Mismatch with germline at one junction end may stem from a read error. Within the sample, other DNA sequences also encode this same CDR3. The chain has TRBV5-8 and TRBJ2-5; D is unclear. This CDR3 is built from 9 residues. Germline assignment: CDR1 SGHTS and CDR2 YDEGEE. CDR3 sequence: CATGETQYF. The CDR3 DNA sequence: TGCGCGACGGGAGAGACCCAGTACTTC.

At least ten counts were recorded for this clone. This chain joins TRBV2 and TRBJ1-3, with D possibly TRBD1 on 5 matching bases. Germline CDR1 and CDR2: SNHLY and FYNNEI. The CDR3 contains 15 residues. V was clipped by 3 bases and J by 0 bases, with 9 bases between them. The CDR3 DNA reads TGTGCCAGCAGTGAGGGGGGTTTCTCTGGAAACACCATATATTTT. Translation gives CASSEGGFSGNTIYF.

This clone was detected ten times or more. The chain links TRBV7-2 to TRBJ2-1, with D perhaps given as TRBD1 or TRBD2 (5 bases each). The germline V gene encodes CDR1 SGHTA and CDR2 FQGNSA. The CDR3 runs 15 residues. Trimming removed 6 bases at V and 5 bases at J, with 17 bases between. The CDR3 coding sequence is TGTGCCAGCAGTTGGGCGTCCGGGACCAACAATGAGCAGTTCTTC. Residues: CASSWASGTNNEQFF.

This clone was seen only once. Since the CDR3 does not end with the conserved phenylalanine or tryptophan, this likely comes from a read error. This sequence joins TRBV7-9 and TRBJ2-5; 8 nucleotides align to TRBD2. The length of the CDR3 is 15 residues. Germline lookup yields CDR1 SEHNR and CDR2 FQNEAQ (reference sequence). The CDR3 nucleotides are TGTGTCAGCAGCCCTAAACTAGCGGACCAAGAGACCCAGTACTCC. This encodes CVSSPKLADQETQYS.

This clone was counted between two and nine times. The rearrangement uses TRBV19 and TRBJ2-1; TRBD1 might be the D (6 bases). V lost 11 bases, J lost 7 bases, and 21 bases lay in between. Germline V lookup: CDR1 LNHDA, CDR2 SQIVND (reference sequence). CDR3 length equals 14 residues. CDR3 protein: CACMGRGFGNEQFF. As DNA, the CDR3 is TGTGCCTGTATGGGCAGGGGCTTTGGGAATGAGCAGTTCTTC.

This clone was picked up many times. At one boundary the junction diverges from the germline segment, which might be a read error. The V and J genes are TRBV20-1 and TRBJ2-1; D is undetermined. The CDR3 is 12 residues long. Germline CDR1 and CDR2: DFQATT and SNEGSKA (reference sequence). The CDR3 nucleotides read TGCAGCGCTAGAGCGTTTTACAATGAGCAGTTCTTC. Translation gives CSARAFYNEQFF.

This clone was found a few times. The V gene is TRBV2, the J gene TRBJ1-5; D not resolved. The V end lost 7 bases, the J end lost 5 bases, and 12 bases lay between the germline ends. Germline CDR1 reads SNHLY; CDR2 reads FYNNEI. The CDR3 loop spans 13 amino acids. The CDR3 DNA is TGTGCCAGCAATCTGTCAGAGGATCAGCCCCAGCATTTT. Translation gives CASNLSEDQPQHF.

This rearrangement joins TRBV30 to TRBJ2-3; 12 bases map to TRBD2. The CDR3 is made up of 15 amino acids. Losses at the gene ends were 5 bases for V and 5 bases for J; bases not matched to a gene: 8. CDR1 is GTSNPN, CDR2 SVGIG, per germline (reference sequence). The CDR3 protein is CAWGGLAGFRDTQYF. The CDR3 DNA is TGTGCCTGGGGGGGACTAGCGGGCTTTAGAGATACGCAGTATTTT.